Presented here are 29 T cell receptor beta chains from one specimen sequenced in a study of early T cells in non-severe SARS-CoV-2 infection. MiXCR, applied by TCRdb to the 5' RACE reads, yields one record per CDR3 protein. Counted here are 90,000 to 130,000 distinct CDR3 sequences, 9% to 13% occurring once; the ten biggest clones make up 3.1%. Sequenced sample: whole blood. These receptors all come from an adult who was a healthcare worker with PCR-confirmed SARS-CoV-2 infection or an uninfected control (not recorded which).

This clonotype has more than one count but fewer than ten. V gene TRBV20-1 combines with J gene TRBJ1-5; D is undetermined. Germline CDR1 reads DFQATT; CDR2 reads SNEGSKA (reference sequence). This CDR3 has 14 residues. V was trimmed by 3 bases and J by 3 bases, leaving 12 bases between them. CDR3 sequence (DNA): TGCAGTGCTAGGGACGGCGGGAACAATCAGCCCCAGCATTTT. Its protein product is CSARDGGNNQPQHF.

Only a few counts were recorded for this clonotype. This rearrangement joins TRBV28 to TRBJ2-1; D may be TRBD2 (7 bases). There are 11 residues in the CDR3. Germline CDR1 reads MDHEN; CDR2 reads SYDVKM. Trimming took off 6 bases at V and 10 bases at J, with 10 bases between the two ends. The CDR3 is CASSEGGEQFF. The CDR3 DNA sequence: TGTGCCAGCAGCGAGGGGGGGGAGCAGTTCTTC.

The chain has TRBV6-6 and TRBJ1-4; 7 bases map to TRBD1. The CDR3 contains 17 residues. J lost 8 bases, V lost 2 bases, and 14 bases had no gene match. The germline V gene has CDR1 MNHNY and CDR2 SVGAGI (reference sequence). Here the CDR3 DNA reads TGTGCCAGCAGTTACCCGCCGACAGGGAGCGTCGGAGAAAAACTGTTTTTT. The encoded protein is CASSYPPTGSVGEKLFF.

This clonotype came up many times. This rearrangement joins TRBV7-6 to TRBJ1-2; TRBD1 agrees at 8 bases. This CDR3 is 14 amino acids long. The trim removed 5 bases at V and 8 bases at J, leaving 10 bases unmatched. Germline assignment: CDR1 SGHVS and CDR2 FNYEAQ. The CDR3 loop reads CASSPDRGSRGYTF. CDR3 nucleotide sequence: TGTGCCAGCAGCCCCGACAGGGGAAGTAGAGGCTACACCTTC.

The J gene is TRBJ2-2, the V gene TRBV20-1; TRBD2 aligns across 11 bases. The V and J ends lost 2 bases and 4 bases, in that order; junction bases with no gene match: 0. The CDR3 runs 14 residues. Germline lookup yields CDR1 DFQATT and CDR2 SNEGSKA (reference sequence). This chain's CDR3 is CSARLAGGTGELFF. In nucleotides, the CDR3 is TGCAGTGCTAGACTAGCGGGAGGCACCGGGGAGCTGTTTTTT.

The chain employs TRBV11-2 and TRBJ2-7; 9 bases are shared with TRBD2. V gave up 4 bases and J gave up 5 bases; unmatched junction bases: 6. Germline-derived CDR1 and CDR2 are SGHAT and FQNNGV. CDR3 length: 14 residues. The CDR3 reads CASSSGGRGDEQYF. The CDR3 DNA follows: TGTGCCAGCAGCTCAGGCGGGAGGGGCGACGAGCAGTACTTC.

This clonotype has a handful of counts. The chain links TRBV20-1 to TRBJ1-1; D is possibly TRBD1 (5 bases). Per germline, CDR1 DFQATT and CDR2 SNEGSKA (reference sequence). The CDR3 is 15 amino acids. V dropped 7 bases and J dropped 0 bases, with 18 bases sitting between them. CDR3 loop: CSGTDQGLLNTEAFF. Here the CDR3 DNA reads TGCAGTGGTACAGACCAGGGACTGTTGAACACTGAAGCTTTCTTT.

This clonotype was recorded a few times. The CDR3 DNA reads TGCGCCAGCAGCCCTACTAGCGCCACCTACAATGAGCAGTTCTTC. This codes for CASSPTSATYNEQFF. The V call is TRBV5-1, the J call TRBJ2-1, with 7 positions matching TRBD2. From germline, CDR1 is SGHRS and CDR2 YFSETQ. V shed 4 bases and J 2 bases; nucleotides not matched to a gene: 6. CDR3 length: 15 amino acids. Drawing the rest from reference TRBV5-1 and TRBJ2-1, the complete variable domain is KAGVTQTPRYLIKTRGQQVTLSCSPISGHRSVSWYQQTPGQGLQFLFEYFSETQRNKGNFPGRFSGRQFSNSRSEMNVSTLELGDSALYLCASSPTSATYNEQFFGPGTRLTVL.

The CDR3 region is CASSSPGQTTNTEAFF. CDR3 coding DNA: TGCGCCAGCAGCTCCCCGGGACAGACAACGAACACTGAAGCTTTCTTT. The chain joins TRBV5-1 to TRBJ1-1, with 7 bases that match TRBD1. CDR3 length: 16 amino acids. The germline V gene encodes CDR1 SGHRS and CDR2 YFSETQ. V lost 3 bases, J lost 1 base, and 9 bases stayed unmatched.

At least ten counts were recorded for this clonotype. This chain connects TRBV12-3 or TRBV12-4 to TRBJ2-3; unclear D gene. The CDR3 runs 13 residues. The V end lost 5 bases, the J end lost 3 bases, and 9 bases lay between the germline ends. The CDR3 is CASSRGPTDTQYF. In DNA form, the CDR3 reads TGTGCCAGCAGTCGTGGACCGACAGATACGCAGTATTTT.

The chain carries TRBV29-1 and TRBJ2-7, with TRBD1 identical over 10 bases. The germline V gene encodes CDR1 SQVTM and CDR2 ANQGSEA. This CDR3 contains 16 residues. V dropped 6 bases and J dropped 7; count of bases not matched to a gene: 18. The CDR3 loop reads CSVADRGLTQKGEQYF. CDR3 sequence (DNA): TGCAGCGTCGCCGACAGGGGGCTTACCCAAAAGGGGGAGCAGTACTTC.

This clonotype was recorded many times. This chain connects TRBV7-8 to TRBJ1-2; no definite D call. V was shortened by 4 bases and J by 1 base, with 7 bases between the two germline ends. CDR1 and CDR2 (germline): SGHVS, FQNEAQ. The CDR3 covers 13 residues. The CDR3 DNA follows: TGTGCCAGCAGCTCCGGGATTAACTATGGCTACACCTTC. Translated, it gives CASSSGINYGYTF. The full variable domain, its missing parts supplied by reference TRBV7-8 and TRBJ1-2, is GAGVSQSPRYKVAKRGQDVALRCDPISGHVSLFWYQQALGQGPEFLTYFQNEAQLDKSGLPSDRFFAERPEGSVSTLKIQRTQQEDSAVYLCASSSGINYGYTFGSGTRLTVV.

This clonotype was counted many times. This chain connects TRBV11-3 to TRBJ1-1, with D possibly matching TRBD1 (6 bases). V lost 1 base to trimming and J lost 1 base, with 13 bases between them. This CDR3 region has 16 residues. Germline CDR1 is SGHNT and CDR2 is YENEEA. The CDR3 bases are TGTGCCAGCAGCTTAGGGTCCGGACAGCCGAACACTGAAGCTTTCTTT. This sequence encodes CASSLGSGQPNTEAFF.

The table lists this clonotype with a few counts. The gene calls are TRBV12-3 or TRBV12-4 and TRBJ2-7, with TRBD2 identical over 7 bases. The V segment lost 3 bases and the J segment 0 bases; nucleotides outside the gene matches: 5. The CDR3 sequence is 15 residues long. The CDR3 loop reads CASSFGLGSSYEQYF. The CDR3 DNA follows: TGTGCCAGCAGTTTCGGACTAGGGAGCTCCTACGAGCAGTACTTC.

The chain links TRBV29-1 to TRBJ2-7; TRBD2 matches 8 bases. Germline CDR1 is SQVTM and CDR2 is ANQGSEA. Germline trimming cut 6 bases from V and 4 bases from J; bases unmatched to any gene: 11. The CDR3 is 14 residues long. CDR3 in DNA: TGCAGCGTCGGGGGGGTTGACCTGGAATACGAGCAGTACTTC. It translates to CSVGGVDLEYEQYF.

In its sample, this clonotype was seen many times. This chain connects TRBV29-1 to TRBJ1-2; D perhaps matches TRBD1 (5 bases). Trimming took off 4 bases at V and 7 bases at J, with 19 bases between the two ends. This CDR3 spans 14 amino acids. Germline CDR1 is SQVTM and CDR2 is ANQGSEA. The CDR3 sequence is CSVVRAQAMLGYTF. CDR3 nucleotide sequence: TGCAGCGTTGTTCGGGCACAGGCTATGCTTGGCTACACCTTC.

This clonotype was seen a handful of times. V usage is TRBV19 and J usage is TRBJ2-1, with TRBD2 matching over 9 bases. The ends lost 4 bases at V and 5 bases at J; junction bases unmatched: 3. Germline values: CDR1 LNHDA, CDR2 SQIVND (reference sequence). The CDR3 extends over 14 amino acids. Here the CDR3 DNA reads TGTGCCAGTAGTAAGGGACTAGCCCACAATGAGCAGTTCTTC. Amino acids: CASSKGLAHNEQFF.

This clonotype was detected many times. The chain recombines TRBV20-1 with TRBJ2-4; 9 bases are a match to TRBD2. Germline V gene data show CDR1 as DFQATT and CDR2 as SNEGSKA (reference sequence). This CDR3 region has 16 residues. V lost 0 bases to trimming and J lost 6 bases; unmatched junction nucleotides: 9. The CDR3 region has the DNA TGCAGTGCTAGAGATAGGGCTAGCGGGAATGGAAACATTCAGTACTTC. It encodes CSARDRASGNGNIQYF.

This clonotype was detected a few times. The CDR3 spells CSADTSGGDGELFF. CDR3 bases: TGCAGTGCTGATACTAGCGGGGGGGACGGGGAGCTGTTTTTT. The rearrangement links TRBV20-1 to TRBJ2-2; 13 bases are a match to TRBD2. The CDR3 runs to 14 residues. J lost 7 bases, V lost 5 bases, and 4 bases had no gene match. The germline gives CDR1 DFQATT, CDR2 SNEGSKA (reference sequence).

There are a few counts of this clonotype. This chain joins TRBV6-2 or TRBV6-3 and TRBJ2-1; 11 bases are shared with TRBD2. CDR1 and CDR2 (germline): MNHEY, SVGEGT. CDR3 size: 17 residues. V trimming: 5 bases; J trimming: 0 bases; junction bases outside the gene matches: 6. CDR3 amino acids: CASSRTSGPTSYNEQFF. The CDR3 nucleotides read TGTGCCAGCAGTCGGACTAGCGGGCCTACCTCCTACAATGAGCAGTTCTTC.

This clonotype has a handful of counts. The genes are TRBV6-6 and TRBJ2-5, with 14 bases fitting TRBD2. V was pared by 10 bases and J by 3 bases, with 4 bases of the junction left unmatched. Germline values: CDR1 MNHNY, CDR2 SVGAGI (reference sequence). This CDR3 spans 14 amino acids. This chain's CDR3 is CAIGTSGGEETQYF. As DNA, the CDR3 is TGTGCCATCGGGACTAGCGGGGGTGAAGAGACCCAGTACTTC.

This clonotype was seen a handful of times. A single base separates this from a much larger clone, so it may be a read error. The rearrangement joins TRBV28 to TRBJ2-7; D unclear. Trimming took 3 bases from V and 3 from J, leaving 15 bases between them. The CDR3 consists of 15 residues. CDR1 and CDR2 from the germline V gene are MDHEN and SYDVKM. CDR3 amino acids: CASSFGIAYCYEQYF. The CDR3 region has the DNA TGTGCCAGCAGTTTCGGTATTGCTTACTGCTACGAGCAGTACTTC.

This clonotype has more than one count but fewer than ten. This sequence joins TRBV24-1 and TRBJ1-6; D might be TRBD1 (5 bases). V lost 6 bases and J 10 bases, leaving 9 bases between the germline ends. The CDR3 is made up of 12 amino acids. Germline CDR1 and CDR2: KGHDR and SFDVKD. The CDR3 nucleotides read TGTGCCACCAGTCAGGGTGGCTCACCCCTCCACTTT. Protein: CATSQGGSPLHF.

The chain is built from TRBV20-1 and TRBJ1-1, with D unclear. This CDR3 spans 13 amino acids. The V end was cut by 5 bases, the J end by 2 bases, with 12 bases between. Germline loops: CDR1 DFQATT, CDR2 SNEGSKA (reference sequence). The CDR3 DNA is TGCAGTGCTCCCCGGACTGACAACACTGAAGCTTTCTTT. Its translation is CSAPRTDNTEAFF.

V gene TRBV3-1 combines with J gene TRBJ1-2, with D unclear. V was cut by 1 base and J by 11 bases, with 11 bases left in between. CDR3 length: 12 residues. Germline CDR1 reads LGHDT; CDR2 reads YNNKEL (reference sequence). The CDR3 coding sequence is TGTGCCAGCAGCCAAGGCACACTTACTTACACCTTC. Translating gives CASSQGTLTYTF.

This chain uses TRBV2 with TRBJ1-6; no firm D call. Germline V lookup: CDR1 SNHLY, CDR2 FYNNEI. There are 11 residues in the CDR3. Trimming stripped 5 bases from V and 7 bases from J, with 3 bases between. The CDR3 DNA reads TGTGCCAGCAGTAGGAATTCACCCCTCCACTTT. It encodes CASSRNSPLHF.

This clonotype was detected only a few times. The chain combines TRBV20-1 with TRBJ1-1; D not resolved. V was clipped by 0 bases and J by 4 bases, with 3 bases between them. The CDR3 covers 11 residues. CDR1 is DFQATT, CDR2 SNEGSKA, per germline (reference sequence). CDR3 sequence reads: CSARESTEAFF. In DNA form, the CDR3 reads TGCAGTGCTAGAGAAAGCACTGAAGCTTTCTTT.

The J gene is TRBJ2-2, the V gene TRBV5-1, with 8 bases identical to TRBD2. The CDR3 consists of 17 residues. V dropped 1 base and J dropped 5; count of bases not matched to a gene: 10. Germline V gives CDR1 SGHRS, CDR2 YFSETQ. CDR3 bases: TGCGCCAGCAGCTTGAGCGGGGGCGAAGCGGTGACCGGGGAGCTGTTTTTT. Translating gives CASSLSGGEAVTGELFF.

This clonotype has a count of ten or more. This rearrangement joins TRBV3-1 to TRBJ1-3; 7 bases line up with TRBD1. The CDR3 is 16 residues long. The V gene's germline CDR1 is LGHDT and CDR2 YNNKEL (reference sequence). Trimming took 4 bases from V and 5 from J; bases not matched to a gene: 11. CDR3 sequence: CASSPLQGLVRNTIYF. DNA of the CDR3: TGTGCCAGCAGCCCACTACAGGGGCTTGTAAGAAACACCATATATTTT.